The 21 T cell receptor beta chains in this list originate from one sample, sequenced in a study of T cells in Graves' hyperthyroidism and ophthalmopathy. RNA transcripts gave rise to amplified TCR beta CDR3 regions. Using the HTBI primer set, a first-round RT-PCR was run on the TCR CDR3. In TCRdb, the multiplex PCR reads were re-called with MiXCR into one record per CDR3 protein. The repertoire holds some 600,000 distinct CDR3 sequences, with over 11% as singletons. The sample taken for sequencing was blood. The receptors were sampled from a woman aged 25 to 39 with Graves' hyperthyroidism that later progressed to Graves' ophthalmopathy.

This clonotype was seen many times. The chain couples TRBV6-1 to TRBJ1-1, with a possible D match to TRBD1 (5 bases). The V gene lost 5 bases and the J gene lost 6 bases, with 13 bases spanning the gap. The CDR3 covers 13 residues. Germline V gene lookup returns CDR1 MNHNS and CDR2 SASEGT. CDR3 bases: TGTGCCAGCAGTTATTCGGACACTCCTGAAGCTTTCTTT. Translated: CASSYSDTPEAFF.

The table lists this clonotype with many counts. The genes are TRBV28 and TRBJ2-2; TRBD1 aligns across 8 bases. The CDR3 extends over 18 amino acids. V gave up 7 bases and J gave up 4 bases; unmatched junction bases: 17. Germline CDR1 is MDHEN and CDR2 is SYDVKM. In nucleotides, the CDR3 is TGTGCCAGCACCCTAAAGTTGGGACAGGTCCTGCGCACCGGGGAGCTGTTTTTT. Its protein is CASTLKLGQVLRTGELFF.

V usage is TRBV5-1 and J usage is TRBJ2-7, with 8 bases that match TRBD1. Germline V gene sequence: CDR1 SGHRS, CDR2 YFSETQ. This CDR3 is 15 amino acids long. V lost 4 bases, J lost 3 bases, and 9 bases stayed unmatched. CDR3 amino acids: CASSPLTGANYEQYF. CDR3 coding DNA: TGCGCCAGCAGCCCTCTGACAGGGGCTAACTACGAGCAGTACTTC.

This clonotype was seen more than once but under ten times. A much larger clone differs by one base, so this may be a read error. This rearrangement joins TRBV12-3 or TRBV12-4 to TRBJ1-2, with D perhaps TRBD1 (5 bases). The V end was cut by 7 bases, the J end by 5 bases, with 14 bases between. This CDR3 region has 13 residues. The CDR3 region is CASTMDKRYGYTF. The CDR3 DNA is TGTGCCAGCACTATGGACAAAAGATATGGCTACACCTTC.

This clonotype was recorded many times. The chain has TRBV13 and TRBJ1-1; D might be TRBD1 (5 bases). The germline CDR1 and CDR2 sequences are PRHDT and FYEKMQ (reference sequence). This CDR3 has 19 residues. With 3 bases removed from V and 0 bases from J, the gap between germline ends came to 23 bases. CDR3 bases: TGTGCCAGCAGCTTTCGTAGTAGTAGGCGACAGCGAATGAACACTGAAGCTTTCTTT. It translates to CASSFRSSRRQRMNTEAFF.

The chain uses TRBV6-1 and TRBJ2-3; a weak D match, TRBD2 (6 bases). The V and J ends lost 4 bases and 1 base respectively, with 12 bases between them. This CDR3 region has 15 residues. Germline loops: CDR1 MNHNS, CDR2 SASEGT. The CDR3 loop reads CASSALAPGTDTQYF. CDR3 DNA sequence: TGTGCCAGCAGTGCCCTAGCGCCCGGCACAGATACGCAGTATTTT.

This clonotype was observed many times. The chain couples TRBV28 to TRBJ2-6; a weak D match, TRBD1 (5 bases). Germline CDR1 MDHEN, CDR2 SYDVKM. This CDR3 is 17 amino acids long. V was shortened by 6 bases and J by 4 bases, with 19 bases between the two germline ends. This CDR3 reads CASSPPLGVAGANVLTF. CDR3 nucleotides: TGTGCCAGCAGCCCCCCCTTAGGGGTGGCCGGGGCCAACGTCCTGACTTTC.

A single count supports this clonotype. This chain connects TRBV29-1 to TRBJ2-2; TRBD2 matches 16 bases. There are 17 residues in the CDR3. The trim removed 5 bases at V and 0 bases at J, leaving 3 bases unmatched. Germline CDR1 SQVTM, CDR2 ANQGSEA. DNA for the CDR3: TGCAGCGTTCCGGGACTAGCGGGAGGGACGAACACCGGGGAGCTGTTTTTT. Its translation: CSVPGLAGGTNTGELFF.

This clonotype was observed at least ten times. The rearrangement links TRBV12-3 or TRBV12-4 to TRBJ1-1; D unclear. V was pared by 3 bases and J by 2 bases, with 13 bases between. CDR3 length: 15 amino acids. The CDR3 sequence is CASSFSGRPNTEAFF. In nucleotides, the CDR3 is TGTGCCAGCAGTTTTTCAGGAAGGCCCAACACTGAAGCTTTCTTT.

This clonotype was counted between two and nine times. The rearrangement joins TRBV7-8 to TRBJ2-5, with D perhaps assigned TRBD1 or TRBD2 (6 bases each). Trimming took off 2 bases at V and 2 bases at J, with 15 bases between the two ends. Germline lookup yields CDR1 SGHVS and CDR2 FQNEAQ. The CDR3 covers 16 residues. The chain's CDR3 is CASSLTRGAGQETQYF. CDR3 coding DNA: TGTGCCAGCAGCTTAACCAGGGGCGCGGGGCAAGAGACCCAGTACTTC.

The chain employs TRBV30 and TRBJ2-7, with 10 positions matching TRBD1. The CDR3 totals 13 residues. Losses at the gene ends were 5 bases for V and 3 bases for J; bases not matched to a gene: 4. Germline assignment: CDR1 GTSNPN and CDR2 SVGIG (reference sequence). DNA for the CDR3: TGTGCCTGGGACCGGGACAGGGGCTACGAGCAGTACTTC. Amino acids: CAWDRDRGYEQYF.

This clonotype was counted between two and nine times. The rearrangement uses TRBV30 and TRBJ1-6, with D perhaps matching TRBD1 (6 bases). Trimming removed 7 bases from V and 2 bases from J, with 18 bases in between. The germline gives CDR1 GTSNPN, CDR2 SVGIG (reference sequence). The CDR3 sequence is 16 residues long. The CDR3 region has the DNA TGTGCCTCCGACGGGGGGCTACTGGCCTATAATTCACCCCTCCACTTT. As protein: CASDGGLLAYNSPLHF.

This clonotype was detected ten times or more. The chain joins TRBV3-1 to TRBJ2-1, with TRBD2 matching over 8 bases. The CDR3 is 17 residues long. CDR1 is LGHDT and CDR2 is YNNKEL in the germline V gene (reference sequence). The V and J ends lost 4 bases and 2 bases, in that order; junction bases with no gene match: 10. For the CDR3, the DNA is TGTGCCAGCAGCCCCAGCCGGGGTAGCGGGACCTACAATGAGCAGTTCTTC. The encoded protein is CASSPSRGSGTYNEQFF.

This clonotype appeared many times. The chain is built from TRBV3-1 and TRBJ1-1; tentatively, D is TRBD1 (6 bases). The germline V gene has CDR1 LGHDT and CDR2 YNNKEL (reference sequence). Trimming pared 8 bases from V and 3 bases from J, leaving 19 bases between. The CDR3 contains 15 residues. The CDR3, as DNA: TGTGCCAGCCCGGGGGGCTCAGGGCGGTACACTGAAGCTTTCTTT. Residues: CASPGGSGRYTEAFF.

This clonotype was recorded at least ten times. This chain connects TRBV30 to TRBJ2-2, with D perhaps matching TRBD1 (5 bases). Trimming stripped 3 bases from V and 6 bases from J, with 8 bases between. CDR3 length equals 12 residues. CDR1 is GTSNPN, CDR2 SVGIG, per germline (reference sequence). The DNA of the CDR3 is TGTGCCTGGAGCGAAGGGGCCGGGGAGCTGTTTTTT. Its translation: CAWSEGAGELFF.

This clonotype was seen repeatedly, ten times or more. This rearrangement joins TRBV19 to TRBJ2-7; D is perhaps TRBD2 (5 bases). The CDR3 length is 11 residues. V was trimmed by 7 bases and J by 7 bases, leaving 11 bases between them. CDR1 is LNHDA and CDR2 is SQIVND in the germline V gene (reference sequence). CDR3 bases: TGTGCCAGTAAGTCTGGCGGGGAGCAGTACTTC. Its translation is CASKSGGEQYF.

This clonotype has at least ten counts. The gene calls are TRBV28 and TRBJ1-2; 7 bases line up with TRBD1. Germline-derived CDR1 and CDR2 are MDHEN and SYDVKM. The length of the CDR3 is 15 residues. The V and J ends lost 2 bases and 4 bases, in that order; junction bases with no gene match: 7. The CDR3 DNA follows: TGTGCCAGCAGTTTAAACCCAGGGGGTGTCTATGGCTACACCTTC. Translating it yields CASSLNPGGVYGYTF.

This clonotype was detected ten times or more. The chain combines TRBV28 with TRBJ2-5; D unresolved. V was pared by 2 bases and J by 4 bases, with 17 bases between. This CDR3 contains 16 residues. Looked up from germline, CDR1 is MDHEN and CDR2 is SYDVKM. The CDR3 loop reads CASSLGFRALPETQYF. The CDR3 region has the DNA TGTGCCAGCAGTTTAGGTTTTCGGGCTCTGCCAGAGACCCAGTACTTC. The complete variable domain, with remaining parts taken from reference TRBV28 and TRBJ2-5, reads DVKVTQSSRYLVKRTGEKVFLECVQDMDHENMFWYRQDPGLGLRLIYFSYDVKMKEKGDIPEGYSVSREKKERFSLILESASTNQTSMYLCASSLGFRALPETQYFGPGTRLLVL.

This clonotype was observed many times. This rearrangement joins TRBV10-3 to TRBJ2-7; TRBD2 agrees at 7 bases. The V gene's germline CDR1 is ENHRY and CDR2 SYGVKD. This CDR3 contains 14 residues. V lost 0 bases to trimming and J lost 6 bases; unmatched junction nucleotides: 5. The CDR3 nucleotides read TGTGCCATCAGTGAGTCACAGCGGGAAGGCGAGCAGTACTTC. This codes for CAISESQREGEQYF.

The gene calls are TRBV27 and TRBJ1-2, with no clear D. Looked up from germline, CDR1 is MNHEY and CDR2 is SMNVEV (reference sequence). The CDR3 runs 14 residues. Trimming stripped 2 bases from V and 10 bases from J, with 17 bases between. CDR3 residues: CASSLRPPTDDYTF. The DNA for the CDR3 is TGTGCCAGCAGTTTACGTCCACCTACAGACGACTACACCTTC.

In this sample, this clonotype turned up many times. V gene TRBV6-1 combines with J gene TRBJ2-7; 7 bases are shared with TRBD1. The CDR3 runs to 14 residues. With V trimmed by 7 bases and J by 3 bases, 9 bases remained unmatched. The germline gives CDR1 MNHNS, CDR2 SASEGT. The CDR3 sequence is CASKGAGGNYEQYF. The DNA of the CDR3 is TGTGCCAGCAAGGGGGCAGGAGGAAACTACGAGCAGTACTTC.